These 19 T cell receptor beta chains originate from one sample sequenced in a study of blood T cells in healthy people across ages. The second PCR ran roughly 6 to 11 cycles with a sample-barcoded 5' primer and J-beta primers. TCRdb independently ran MiXCR on the 5' RACE reads; one entry per CDR3 protein. The sample has around 900,000 distinct CDR3 sequences; roughly half are singletons. Specimen: blood. The receptors stem from a woman aged 60-70 years in good health.

This chain links TRBV28 with TRBJ2-1; 7 bases align to TRBD1. There are 17 residues in the CDR3. J gave up 0 bases and V 2 bases, and 7 bases lay outside the gene matches. Germline V gives CDR1 MDHEN, CDR2 SYDVKM. The CDR3 nucleotides are TGTGCCAGCAGTTTACCCAGGGGACAGAGCTCCTACAATGAGCAGTTCTTC. This codes for CASSLPRGQSSYNEQFF.

The chain combines TRBV27 with TRBJ1-2; 8 nucleotides match TRBD1. Looked up from germline, CDR1 is MNHEY and CDR2 is SMNVEV (reference sequence). The V and J ends lost 4 bases and 2 bases, in that order; junction bases with no gene match: 6. CDR3 size: 15 residues. The CDR3 bases are TGTGCCAGCAGTTCGACAGGGGCCGGGAACTATGGCTACACCTTC. Its protein product is CASSSTGAGNYGYTF.

The J gene is TRBJ2-3, the V gene TRBV6-5, with TRBD1 identical over 10 bases. The CDR3 runs 15 residues. The V gene end was trimmed by 3 bases and the J gene end by 4 bases; junction bases not matched to a gene: 4. The germline CDR1 and CDR2 sequences are MNHEY and SVGAGI. The CDR3 DNA reads TGTGCCAGCAGTTATGGGACAGGGGTCGCAGATACGCAGTATTTT. It yields the protein CASSYGTGVADTQYF.

This rearrangement joins TRBV2 to TRBJ2-1, with TRBD2 identical over 10 bases. From germline, CDR1 is SNHLY and CDR2 FYNNEI. Losses at the gene ends were 7 bases for V and 7 bases for J; bases not matched to a gene: 4. This CDR3 comprises 13 residues. The CDR3 region is CASTTLAGNEQFF. CDR3 sequence (DNA): TGTGCCAGCACTACACTAGCGGGAAATGAGCAGTTCTTC.

This clonotype was counted many times. This chain uses TRBV13 with TRBJ2-3; D unclear. Trimming removed 1 base from V and 6 bases from J, with 14 bases in between. CDR1 and CDR2 (germline): PRHDT, FYEKMQ (reference sequence). The CDR3 consists of 15 residues. As DNA, the CDR3 is TGTGCCAGCAGCTTAGAAGGCCCCTGGTCCGATACGCAGTATTTT. Translation: CASSLEGPWSDTQYF.

This clonotype appeared many times. The rearrangement joins TRBV29-1 to TRBJ2-7; D call uncertain. The CDR3 loop spans 12 amino acids. Trimming removed 4 bases from V and 3 bases from J, with 10 bases in between. The germline V gene encodes CDR1 SQVTM and CDR2 ANQGSEA. The CDR3 DNA follows: TGCAGCGTTGTGGTCGGCTTCTACGAGCAGTACTTC. Translated, it gives CSVVVGFYEQYF.

This clonotype appeared a few times. V gene TRBV6-4 combines with J gene TRBJ2-3; no reliable D call. Trimming took 0 bases from V and 4 from J, leaving 11 bases between them. Germline loops: CDR1 MRHNA, CDR2 SNTAGT. CDR3 length equals 15 residues. CDR3 region: CASSDSVRSPDTQYF. Written as DNA, the CDR3 is TGTGCCAGCAGTGACTCGGTGCGCTCGCCAGATACGCAGTATTTT.

This clonotype turned up a few times. V and J are TRBV10-3 and TRBJ2-5; D uncertain. Judging by the DNA end, TRBJ2-7 fits better; the J call may be wrong. The CDR3 is 15 amino acids. Per germline, CDR1 ENHRY and CDR2 SYGVKD. CDR3 sequence (DNA): TGTGCCATCAGTGAGTCGCCTCAGTTTGGCGACGAGCAGTACTTC. Protein: CAISESPQFGDEQYF.

The chain couples TRBV7-9 to TRBJ1-2; D call uncertain. CDR3 length: 13 residues. V lost 1 base to trimming and J lost 4 bases, with 7 bases between them. The germline V gene has CDR1 SEHNR and CDR2 FQNEAQ (reference sequence). The CDR3 region is CASSLGRTYGYTF. CDR3 DNA sequence: TGTGCCAGCAGCTTAGGACGGACCTATGGCTACACCTTC.

The sample holds one count of this clonotype. The V and J genes are TRBV20-1 and TRBJ2-1; D is unresolved. The V and J ends lost 6 bases and 10 bases respectively, with 16 bases between them. Germline CDR1 reads DFQATT; CDR2 reads SNEGSKA (reference sequence). This CDR3 has 12 amino acids. CDR3 DNA sequence: TGCAGTGCCGGGTCACCGCGGTCCGAGCAGTTCTTC. Translation gives CSAGSPRSEQFF.

The V gene is TRBV5-6, the J gene TRBJ1-4; TRBD1 aligns across 8 bases. After removal of 1 base from V and 10 bases from J, the junction contained 6 bases not matched to a gene. Germline V lookup: CDR1 SGHDT, CDR2 YYEEEE. The CDR3 extends over 14 amino acids. The CDR3 region has the DNA TGTGCCAGCAGCTTGAGGACAGGGAAGGGAAAACTGTTTTTT. Translating gives CASSLRTGKGKLFF.

This clonotype was seen a handful of times. J is TRBJ2-7 and V is TRBV20-1; unclear D gene. Trimming took 5 bases from V and 0 from J, leaving 11 bases between them. Germline V gene sequence: CDR1 DFQATT, CDR2 SNEGSKA (reference sequence). CDR3 length: 13 residues. CDR3 nucleotides: TGCAGTGCTGCTACTCGAACCTCCTACGAGCAGTACTTC. It specifies CSAATRTSYEQYF.

CDR3 loop: CASSLGDRGKETQYF. The CDR3 DNA is TGTGCCAGCAGCTTAGGAGACAGGGGAAAAGAGACCCAGTACTTC. The chain joins TRBV7-9 to TRBJ2-5, with 8 bases lining up with TRBD1. Trimming at V came to 1 base and at J to 3 bases, leaving 4 bases not matched to a gene. The germline V gene encodes CDR1 SEHNR and CDR2 FQNEAQ (reference sequence). The CDR3 loop spans 15 amino acids. Full variable domain (outside the CDR3, taken from reference TRBV7-9 and TRBJ2-5): DTGVSQNPRHKITKRGQNVTFRCDPISEHNRLYWYRQTLGQGPEFLTYFQNEAQLEKSRLLSDRFSAERPKGSFSTLEIQRTEQGDSAMYLCASSLGDRGKETQYFGPGTRLLVL.

The J gene is TRBJ2-7, the V gene TRBV7-2; no firm D call. Germline CDR1 SGHTA, CDR2 FQGNSA. V lost 2 bases to trimming and J lost 3 bases, with 26 bases between them. This CDR3 contains 19 residues. CDR3 loop: CASSLPTALRITKDYEQYF. The CDR3 DNA follows: TGTGCCAGCAGCTTACCTACAGCGCTAAGAATTACCAAAGACTACGAGCAGTACTTC.

The rearrangement joins TRBV20-1 to TRBJ2-1, with 7 bases lining up with TRBD1. CDR3 length: 13 amino acids. The germline V gene encodes CDR1 DFQATT and CDR2 SNEGSKA (reference sequence). V shed 7 bases and J 8 bases; nucleotides not matched to a gene: 11. DNA for the CDR3: TGCAGTGTTCCGACAGGGTTTAAGGATGAGCAGTTCTTC. Residues: CSVPTGFKDEQFF.

The chain couples TRBV4-2 to TRBJ2-7, with 15 bases aligning to TRBD2. The V gene end was trimmed by 4 bases and the J gene end by 5 bases; junction bases not matched to a gene: 9. CDR1 is LGHNA, CDR2 YNFKEQ, per germline. The CDR3 has 17 residues. CDR3 sequence reads: CASSPGTSGRYLDEQYF. The CDR3 region has the DNA TGTGCCAGCAGCCCCGGGACTAGCGGGAGGTATCTAGACGAGCAGTACTTC.

This clonotype was counted a few times. The J gene is TRBJ2-6, the V gene TRBV27, with D perhaps matching TRBD1 (6 bases). The CDR3 has 16 amino acids. V lost 3 bases and J 1 base, leaving 10 bases between the germline ends. The germline gives CDR1 MNHEY, CDR2 SMNVEV (reference sequence). CDR3 loop: CASSFFTGSGANVLTF. The CDR3 DNA is TGTGCCAGCAGTTTCTTCACAGGGTCTGGGGCCAACGTCCTGACTTTC.

The V call is TRBV21-1, the J call TRBJ2-7; the D segment call TRBD2 is taken from the table without a DNA check. TRBV21-1 is assigned pseudogene status. The CDR3 consists of 17 residues. CDR3 bases: TGTGCCAGCAGCACTTCCCCGATTGCGGGAGAGGTCAACGAGCAGTACTTC. This encodes CASSTSPIAGEVNEQYF.

This clonotype was recorded a few times. V is TRBV27 and J is TRBJ2-3; the match to TRBD1 covers 7 bases. V lost 0 bases to trimming and J lost 5 bases; unmatched junction nucleotides: 5. The CDR3 totals 15 residues. The V gene's germline CDR1 is MNHEY and CDR2 SMNVEV (reference sequence). The CDR3 DNA follows: TGTGCCAGCAGTTTATCACAGGGGTTCGGAGATACGCAGTATTTT. This gives the protein CASSLSQGFGDTQYF.